The 3 T cell receptor beta chains listed next were all sequenced from one sample in a study of blood T cell repertoires in COVID-19. Repertoires were generated with immunoSEQ multiplex PCR, while TCRdb's copy carries only in-frame clones and drops some. The sample lists some 250,000 clones; 80% to 85% were seen once. Sequenced sample: peripheral blood. The source is a woman in her sixties with active or convalescent COVID-19.

The CDR3 nucleotides read TGTGCCAGCAGCTCTAGCGGGGGGGCCCAATACGAGCAGTACTTC. As protein: CASSSSGGAQYEQYF. The chain carries TRBV7-2 and TRBJ2-7; 12 nucleotides align to TRBD2. J gave up 4 bases and V 4 bases, and 5 bases lay outside the gene matches. The CDR3 contains 15 residues. Germline-derived CDR1 and CDR2 are SGHTA and FQGNSA.

The J gene is TRBJ1-1, the V gene TRBV2; 8 bases match TRBD1. CDR1 and CDR2 from the germline V gene are SNHLY and FYNNEI. After removal of 5 bases from V and 5 bases from J, the junction contained 7 bases not matched to a gene. The CDR3 length is 14 residues. CDR3 bases: TGTGCCAGCAGTCCCAGGGGGCTGGGAACTGAAGCTTTCTTT. Its protein is CASSPRGLGTEAFF.

The chain is built from TRBV27 and TRBJ1-2, with a possible D match to TRBD1 (5 bases). Germline assignment: CDR1 MNHEY and CDR2 SMNVEV (reference sequence). Deletions cut 8 bases from V and 3 bases from J, with 22 bases between. The CDR3 totals 16 residues. CDR3 residues: CASRSLLGAIDYGYTF. The DNA of the CDR3 is TGTGCCAGCCGCTCCTTGTTAGGGGCCATCGACTATGGCTACACCTTC.